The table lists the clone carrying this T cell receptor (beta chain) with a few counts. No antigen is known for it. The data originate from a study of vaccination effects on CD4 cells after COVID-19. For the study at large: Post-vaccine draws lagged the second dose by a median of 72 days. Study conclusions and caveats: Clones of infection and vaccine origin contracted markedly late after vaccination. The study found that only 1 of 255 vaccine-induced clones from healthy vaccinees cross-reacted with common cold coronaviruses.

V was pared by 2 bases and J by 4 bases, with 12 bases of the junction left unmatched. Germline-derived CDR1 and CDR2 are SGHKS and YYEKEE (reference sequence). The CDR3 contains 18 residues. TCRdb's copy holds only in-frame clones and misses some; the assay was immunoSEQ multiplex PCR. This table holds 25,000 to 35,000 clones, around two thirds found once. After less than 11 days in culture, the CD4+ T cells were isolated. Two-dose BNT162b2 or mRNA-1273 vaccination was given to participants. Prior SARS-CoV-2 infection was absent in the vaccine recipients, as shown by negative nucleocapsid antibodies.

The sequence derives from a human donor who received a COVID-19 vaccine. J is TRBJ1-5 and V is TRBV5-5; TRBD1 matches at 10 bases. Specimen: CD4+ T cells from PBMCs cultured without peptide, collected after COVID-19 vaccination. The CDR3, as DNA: TGTGCCAGCAGCTTCTCGAGTGGGACAGGGGCGCTAAATCAGCCCCAGCATTTT. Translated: CASSFSSGTGALNQPQHF.